This TCR beta chain was obtained from a study of T cells after yellow fever vaccination. V was clipped by 5 bases and J by 9 bases, with 14 bases between them. There are 12 residues in the CDR3. The germline gives CDR1 MNHNS, CDR2 SASEGT. From the 5' RACE reads, TCRdb called clonotypes with MiXCR, one entry per CDR3 protein. The sample has some 340,000 distinct CDR3 sequences, around a tenth seen once. The chain carries TRBV6-1 and TRBJ2-7; a possible D gene is TRBD2 (5 bases). Sequencing was performed on CD4+ T cells sorted from PBMCs, taken 45 days after the yellow fever booster vaccination. The clonotype originates from a young man who received the YFV17D yellow fever vaccine. In nucleotides, the CDR3 is TGTGCCAGCAGTTCGGACTGGCTACGGCAGTACTTC. Its translation is CASSSDWLRQYF.